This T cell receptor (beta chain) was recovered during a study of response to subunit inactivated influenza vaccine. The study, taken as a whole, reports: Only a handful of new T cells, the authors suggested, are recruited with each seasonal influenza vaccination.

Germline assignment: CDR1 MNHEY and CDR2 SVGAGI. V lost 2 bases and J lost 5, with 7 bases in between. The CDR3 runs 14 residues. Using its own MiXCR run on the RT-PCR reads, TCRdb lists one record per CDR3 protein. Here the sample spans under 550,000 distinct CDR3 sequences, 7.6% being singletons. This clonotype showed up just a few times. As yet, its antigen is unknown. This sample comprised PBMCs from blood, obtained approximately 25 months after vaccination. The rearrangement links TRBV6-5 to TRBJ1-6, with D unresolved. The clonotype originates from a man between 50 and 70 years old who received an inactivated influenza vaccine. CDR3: CASSYHQDNSPLHF. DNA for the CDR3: TGTGCCAGCAGTTACCACCAGGATAATTCACCCCTCCACTTT.